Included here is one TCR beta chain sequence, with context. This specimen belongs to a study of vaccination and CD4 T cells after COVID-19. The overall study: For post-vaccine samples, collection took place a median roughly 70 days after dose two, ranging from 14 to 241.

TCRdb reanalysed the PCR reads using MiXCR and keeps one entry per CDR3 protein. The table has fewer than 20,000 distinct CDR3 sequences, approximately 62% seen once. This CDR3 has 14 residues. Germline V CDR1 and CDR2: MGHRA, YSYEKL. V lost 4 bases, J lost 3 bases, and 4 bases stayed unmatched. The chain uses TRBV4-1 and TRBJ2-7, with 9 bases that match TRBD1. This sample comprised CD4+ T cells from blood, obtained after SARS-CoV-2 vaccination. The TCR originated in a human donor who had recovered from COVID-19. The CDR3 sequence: CASSLRQGDYEQYF. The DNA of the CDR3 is TGCGCCAGCAGCCTTAGACAGGGGGACTACGAGCAGTACTTC.